Presented here are 21 T cell receptor beta chains from one specimen sequenced in a study of CD8 T cells in Susac syndrome. RNA totalling about 0.45 to 1 ug underwent reverse transcription with random hexamers. Via MiXCR, TCRdb re-called the immunoSEQ multiplex PCR reads, giving one row per CDR3 protein. The sample carries more than 150,000 distinct CDR3 sequences, 85% to 95% recorded once. The sequenced sample consisted of CD8+ T cells from PBMCs. The receptors shown here come from a human donor with Susac syndrome.

The CDR3 region is CASSVAKDSGYGYTF. CDR3 nucleotide sequence: TGTGCCAGCAGCGTAGCGAAGGATTCTGGCTATGGCTACACCTTC. This chain uses TRBV9 with TRBJ1-2; no firm D call. CDR1 SGDLS and CDR2 YYNGEE come from the germline V gene. V was clipped by 0 bases and J by 4 bases, with 13 bases between them. The CDR3 spans 15 residues. Drawing the rest from reference TRBV9 and TRBJ1-2, the complete variable domain is DSGVTQTPKHLITATGQRVTLRCSPRSGDLSVYWYQQSLDQGLQFLIQYYNGEERAKGNILERFSAQQFPDLHSELNLSSLELGDSALYFCASSVAKDSGYGYTFGSGTRLTVV.

V usage is TRBV20-1 and J usage is TRBJ2-7; the match to TRBD2 covers 8 bases. Unmatched junction bases numbered 5, after V lost 0 bases and J lost 4 bases. Germline assignment: CDR1 DFQATT and CDR2 SNEGSKA (reference sequence). This CDR3 region has 14 residues. Written as DNA, the CDR3 is TGCAGTGCTAGAGATGGACTAGCAGAATACGAGCAGTACTTC. The encoded protein is CSARDGLAEYEQYF.

This clonotype is a singleton in its sample. This chain uses TRBV29-1 with TRBJ1-1, with D unresolved. Germline V gene data show CDR1 as SQVTM and CDR2 as ANQGSEA. V dropped 4 bases and J dropped 0 bases, with 15 bases sitting between them. The CDR3 has 15 amino acids. The CDR3 sequence: CSVVSAPGMNTEAFF. In nucleotides, the CDR3 is TGCAGCGTTGTTTCGGCTCCAGGCATGAACACTGAAGCTTTCTTT.

The CDR3 sequence is CASSISTETEAFF. The CDR3 coding sequence is TGTGCCAGTAGTATTTCGACAGAGACTGAAGCTTTCTTT. The chain has TRBV19 and TRBJ1-1, with D perhaps TRBD1 (5 bases). The CDR3 extends over 13 amino acids. The V gene's germline CDR1 is LNHDA and CDR2 SQIVND (reference sequence). V was cut by 3 bases and J by 5 bases, with 10 bases left in between.

The rearrangement links TRBV15 to TRBJ2-3, with 7 bases that match TRBD1. The CDR3 contains 17 residues. Trimming removed 0 bases from V and 1 base from J; junction bases left unmatched: 7. CDR1 and CDR2 from the germline V gene are LNHNV and YYDKDF (reference sequence). The CDR3 nucleotides read TGTGCCACCAGCAGAGATGAAGGAGACAGGGGCACAGATACGCAGTATTTT. The encoded protein is CATSRDEGDRGTDTQYF.

The chain carries TRBV29-1 and TRBJ1-1; 7 bases are shared with TRBD1. Germline V gene lookup returns CDR1 SQVTM and CDR2 ANQGSEA. The CDR3 loop spans 13 amino acids. Germline trimming cut 6 bases from V and 8 bases from J; bases unmatched to any gene: 12. Here the CDR3 reads CSVEPSGGTEAFF. In nucleotides, the CDR3 is TGCAGCGTAGAGCCGTCAGGGGGGACCGAAGCTTTCTTT.

This sequence joins TRBV7-8 and TRBJ2-3; unclear D gene. The CDR3 is made up of 14 amino acids. V lost 1 base, J lost 5 bases, and 10 bases lay in between. CDR1 SGHVS and CDR2 FQNEAQ come from the germline V gene. The CDR3 spells CASSLGPSLDTQYF. CDR3 nucleotide sequence: TGTGCCAGCAGCTTAGGCCCCTCATTAGATACGCAGTATTTT.

V gene TRBV10-2 combines with J gene TRBJ2-1, with no clear D. The germline CDR1 and CDR2 sequences are WSHSY and SAAADI. The CDR3 is made up of 15 amino acids. The V and J ends lost 0 bases and 8 bases respectively, with 14 bases between them. The CDR3 here is CASSESRSVGHEQFF. CDR3 coding DNA: TGCGCCAGCAGTGAGTCGAGGTCCGTTGGGCATGAGCAGTTCTTC.

The genes are TRBV7-6 and TRBJ1-1, with D perhaps matching TRBD1 (5 bases). There are 13 residues in the CDR3. The ends were cut back, 8 bases at V and 1 base at J, with 11 bases in the middle. In germline, CDR1 is SGHVS, CDR2 FNYEAQ. The CDR3 DNA is TGTGCCAGCCGTACTGGGGGGAACACTGAAGCTTTCTTT. This gives the protein CASRTGGNTEAFF.

The J gene is TRBJ2-5, the V gene TRBV9; 13 bases agree with TRBD2. Unmatched junction bases numbered 7, after V lost 3 bases and J lost 5 bases. The CDR3 loop spans 16 amino acids. The V gene's germline CDR1 is SGDLS and CDR2 YYNGEE. CDR3 DNA: TGTGCCAGCAGCGACGGGACTAGCGGGATTCGGGAGACCCAGTACTTC. Its protein is CASSDGTSGIRETQYF.

The chain has TRBV3-1 and TRBJ2-1; 12 bases match TRBD2. V shed 3 bases and J 8 bases; nucleotides not matched to a gene: 5. Germline CDR1 and CDR2: LGHDT and YNNKEL (reference sequence). CDR3 size: 15 residues. The CDR3 region has the DNA TGTGCCAGCAGCCATGGACTAGCGGGGAACGATGAGCAGTTCTTC. Amino acid sequence: CASSHGLAGNDEQFF.

V usage is TRBV29-1 and J usage is TRBJ2-7, with D hard to call. V was cut by 4 bases and J by 5 bases, with 6 bases left in between. CDR3 size: 10 residues. The germline V gene has CDR1 SQVTM and CDR2 ANQGSEA. In nucleotides, the CDR3 is TGCAGCGTTGCCCAGGACGAGCAGTACTTC. Translating gives CSVAQDEQYF.

V usage is TRBV28 and J usage is TRBJ1-2; no definite D call. The germline gives CDR1 MDHEN, CDR2 SYDVKM. The CDR3 consists of 13 residues. V dropped 2 bases and J dropped 4 bases, with 8 bases sitting between them. CDR3 in amino acids: CASSLGRLYGYTF. CDR3 in DNA: TGTGCCAGCAGTTTAGGGCGACTCTATGGCTACACCTTC.

This chain uses TRBV20-1 with TRBJ1-2; TRBD1 matches 7 bases. The CDR3 has 14 residues. Germline V gene data show CDR1 as DFQATT and CDR2 as SNEGSKA (reference sequence). The junction had 9 bases not matched to a gene; V was cut back by 0 bases and J by 8 bases. This chain's CDR3 is CSARDQTGIRGYTF. In nucleotides, the CDR3 is TGCAGTGCTAGAGATCAGACAGGGATCCGAGGCTACACCTTC.

V gene TRBV2 combines with J gene TRBJ1-4, with 8 bases identical to TRBD1. Germline CDR1 SNHLY, CDR2 FYNNEI. This CDR3 is 15 amino acids long. V lost 3 bases to trimming and J lost 4 bases; unmatched junction nucleotides: 4. CDR3 nucleotide sequence: TGTGCCAGCAGTGACACGGGACAGGTTAATGAAAAACTGTTTTTT. This encodes CASSDTGQVNEKLFF.

This chain uses TRBV3-1 with TRBJ2-7; 8 bases fit TRBD2. J was trimmed by 2 bases and V by 0 bases; bases with no gene match: 18. Germline CDR1 reads LGHDT; CDR2 reads YNNKEL (reference sequence). The CDR3 length is 20 residues. CDR3 sequence (DNA): TGTGCCAGCAGCCAAGATATCGCGGGGGGTAGGACGGTGTGGACCTACGAGCAGTACTTC. It is translated as CASSQDIAGGRTVWTYEQYF.

This clonotype was recorded once. The chain links TRBV4-1 to TRBJ2-7, with a weak D call TRBD2 (5 bases). The CDR3 runs to 17 residues. Trimming took off 0 bases at V and 4 bases at J, with 19 bases between the two ends. Per germline, CDR1 MGHRA and CDR2 YSYEKL. This CDR3 reads CASSQEAFSRLAYEQYF. DNA for the CDR3: TGCGCCAGCAGCCAAGAAGCATTTAGTCGTCTAGCATACGAGCAGTACTTC.

The chain carries TRBV11-2 and TRBJ1-1; possibly TRBD1 for D (6 bases). V was trimmed by 7 bases and J by 4 bases, leaving 19 bases between them. CDR3 size: 15 residues. CDR1 and CDR2 (germline): SGHAT, FQNNGV. CDR3 in amino acids: CASNYYTGSGTEAFF. In DNA form, the CDR3 reads TGTGCCAGCAACTATTACACAGGGTCGGGCACTGAAGCTTTCTTT.

DNA for the CDR3: TGTGCCATCAGCGACGCCGATTCCTACAATGAGCAGTTCTTC. It codes for CAISDADSYNEQFF. The rearrangement uses TRBV10-3 and TRBJ2-1, with no clear D. There are 14 residues in the CDR3. The germline V gene has CDR1 ENHRY and CDR2 SYGVKD. The ends were cut back, 6 bases at V and 1 base at J, with 10 bases in the middle.

The chain couples TRBV10-2 to TRBJ1-5, with TRBD1 matching 7 bases. J lost 3 bases, V lost 10 bases, and 6 bases had no gene match. Germline V gives CDR1 WSHSY, CDR2 SAAADI. The CDR3 covers 13 residues. The CDR3 DNA sequence: TGCGCCACCAAGACAGGGTCCAATCAGCCCCAGCATTTT. Translation gives CATKTGSNQPQHF.

The chain combines TRBV19 with TRBJ1-5; no clear D gene. Trimming pared 8 bases from V and 7 bases from J, leaving 15 bases between. The CDR3 extends over 13 amino acids. Germline CDR1 LNHDA, CDR2 SQIVND (reference sequence). Here the CDR3 reads CASHGNGGQPQHF. In DNA form, the CDR3 reads TGTGCCAGTCATGGGAACGGTGGACAGCCCCAGCATTTT. Variable domain in full (rest from reference TRBV19 and TRBJ1-5): DGGITQSPKYLFRKEGQNVTLSCEQNLNHDAMYWYRQDPGQGLRLIYYSQIVNDFQKGDIAEGYSVSREKKESFPLTVTSAQKNPTAFYLCASHGNGGQPQHFGDGTRLSIL.